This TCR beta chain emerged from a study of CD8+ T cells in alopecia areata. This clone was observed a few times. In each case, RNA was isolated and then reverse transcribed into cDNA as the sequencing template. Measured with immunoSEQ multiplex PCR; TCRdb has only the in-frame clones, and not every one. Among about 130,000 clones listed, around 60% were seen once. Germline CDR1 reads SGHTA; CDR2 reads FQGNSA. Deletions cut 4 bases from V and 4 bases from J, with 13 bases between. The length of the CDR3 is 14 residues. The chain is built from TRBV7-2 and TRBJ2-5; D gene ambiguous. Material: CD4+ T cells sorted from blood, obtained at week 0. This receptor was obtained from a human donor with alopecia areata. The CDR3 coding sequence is TGTGCCAGCAGCTCAGGACCTTCAACAGAGACCCAGTACTTC. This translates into CASSSGPSTETQYF. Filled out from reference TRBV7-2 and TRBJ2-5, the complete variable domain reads GAGVSQSPSNKVTEKGKDVELRCDPISGHTALYWYRQSLGQGLEFLIYFQGNSAPDKSGLPSDRFSAERTGGSVSTLTIQRTQQEDSAVYLCASSSGPSTETQYFGPGTRLLVL.